These 24 T cell receptor beta chains originate from one sample sequenced in a study of T-cell memory formation after mild COVID-19. TCRdb analysed the 5' RACE reads with MiXCR anew, one entry per CDR3 protein. The table lists under 300,000 distinct CDR3 sequences, around 17% of them singletons. Sample: PBMCs or a T cell subset sorted from them (not recorded which). The receptor source for this set is a man in his late teens or twenties who had mild COVID-19 (a few samples of this study predate the infection). Cell type and time point are not known.

The chain uses TRBV12-3 or TRBV12-4 and TRBJ2-3; no clear D. CDR3 length equals 14 residues. Trimming removed 2 bases from V and 1 base from J, with 7 bases in between. CDR3 nucleotides: TGTGCCAGCAGTTTACTATTGGGCACAGATACGCAGTATTTT. Its translation: CASSLLLGTDTQYF.

In this sample, this clonotype turned up many times. The chain recombines TRBV19 with TRBJ1-2, with 7 bases fitting TRBD1. J was trimmed by 7 bases and V by 5 bases; bases with no gene match: 10. Germline-derived CDR1 and CDR2 are LNHDA and SQIVND (reference sequence). CDR3 length: 14 residues. The CDR3 sequence is CASSVTGSPPGYTF. DNA for the CDR3: TGTGCCAGTAGTGTGACAGGGAGTCCTCCTGGCTACACCTTC.

This clonotype was counted between two and nine times. The chain uses TRBV7-9 and TRBJ2-1; D gene ambiguous. CDR3 length: 13 residues. V gave up 2 bases and J gave up 2 bases, with 4 bases separating them. The V gene's germline CDR1 is SEHNR and CDR2 FQNEAQ (reference sequence). CDR3 sequence reads: CASSLTAYNEQFF. CDR3 bases: TGTGCCAGCAGCTTAACGGCCTACAATGAGCAGTTCTTC.

The genes are TRBV15 and TRBJ1-2; no clear D gene. This CDR3 is built from 16 residues. Germline assignment: CDR1 LNHNV and CDR2 YYDKDF (reference sequence). Deletions cut 0 bases from V and 8 bases from J, with 19 bases between. This chain's CDR3 is CATSRDLAQVSAGYTF. The CDR3 DNA reads as TGTGCCACCAGCAGAGATTTGGCGCAAGTCTCCGCCGGCTACACCTTC.

This clonotype was recorded at least ten times. This rearrangement joins TRBV9 to TRBJ2-5; 12 bases agree with TRBD2. The CDR3 extends over 16 amino acids. V dropped 4 bases and J dropped 0; count of bases not matched to a gene: 4. CDR1 is SGDLS and CDR2 is YYNGEE in the germline V gene. CDR3 in DNA: TGTGCCAGCAGCCTCCGACTAGCGGGGGACCAAGAGACCCAGTACTTC. Translated: CASSLRLAGDQETQYF.

The sample holds a few counts of this clonotype. This chain joins TRBV12-3 or TRBV12-4 and TRBJ2-1, with 7 bases matching TRBD2. Trimming removed 2 bases from V and 4 bases from J; junction bases left unmatched: 5. The CDR3 runs 15 residues. In nucleotides, the CDR3 is TGTGCCAGCAGTTTACTAGCGGCTCATTACAATGAGCAGTTCTTC. This encodes CASSLLAAHYNEQFF.

The V call is TRBV3-1, the J call TRBJ2-5, with D perhaps assigned TRBD1 or TRBD2 (5 bases each). V lost 0 bases, J lost 3 bases, and 17 bases lay in between. Germline CDR1 and CDR2: LGHDT and YNNKEL (reference sequence). The CDR3 is made up of 17 amino acids. The CDR3 DNA sequence: TGTGCCAGCAGCCAAGATATCAACGGGGCTTTGGAAGAGACCCAGTACTTC. Translation: CASSQDINGALEETQYF.

In its sample, this clonotype was seen a few times. V and J are TRBV5-1 and TRBJ2-1; D remains unclear. CDR3 length: 13 amino acids. Trimming took off 5 bases at V and 8 bases at J, with 14 bases between the two ends. CDR1 and CDR2 from the germline V gene are SGHRS and YFSETQ. CDR3 sequence (DNA): TGCGCCAGCAGTGTGATGGTTCGAGATGAGCAGTTCTTC. Translation: CASSVMVRDEQFF.

V usage is TRBV14 and J usage is TRBJ2-3; 8 positions match TRBD2. Germline assignment: CDR1 SGHDN and CDR2 FVKESK. The V and J ends lost 3 bases and 6 bases, in that order; junction bases with no gene match: 11. CDR3 length: 16 amino acids. The CDR3 sequence: CASSHGGLGTRDTQYF. CDR3 nucleotide sequence: TGTGCCAGCAGCCACGGGGGACTAGGGACGCGGGATACGCAGTATTTT.

This clonotype has just a few counts. CDR3 nucleotide sequence: TGTGCCAGCAGTTCCTTGACTCCCGGGGAGCTGTTTTTT. Translating it yields CASSSLTPGELFF. V gene TRBV28 combines with J gene TRBJ2-2; D is unresolved. The V and J ends lost 4 bases and 6 bases respectively, with 9 bases between them. Germline values: CDR1 MDHEN, CDR2 SYDVKM. CDR3 length: 13 residues.

The chain couples TRBV7-3 to TRBJ2-3; 9 bases are a match to TRBD2. CDR1 is SGHTA and CDR2 is FQGTGA in the germline V gene. V shed 5 bases and J 2 bases; nucleotides not matched to a gene: 5. This CDR3 contains 15 residues. The CDR3 spells CASSRIAGDTDTQYF. The CDR3 DNA follows: TGTGCCAGCAGCCGCATAGCGGGGGACACAGATACGCAGTATTTT.

The rearrangement links TRBV3-1 to TRBJ2-1; 12 positions agree with TRBD2. CDR1 is LGHDT, CDR2 YNNKEL, per germline (reference sequence). The CDR3 is 16 residues long. The V segment lost 2 bases and the J segment 9 bases; nucleotides outside the gene matches: 8. DNA of the CDR3: TGTGCCAGCAGCCAACTAGCGGGGGGGCCGGGTGGTGAGCAGTTCTTC. Residues: CASSQLAGGPGGEQFF.

This clonotype was recorded a few times. This sequence joins TRBV20-1 and TRBJ2-1; 12 bases line up with TRBD2. With 0 bases clipped from V and 4 bases from J, the junction kept 13 bases outside the gene matches. Germline CDR1 reads DFQATT; CDR2 reads SNEGSKA (reference sequence). The CDR3 totals 19 residues. The CDR3 DNA reads as TGCAGTGCTAGAGATCCCCGCCTAGCGGGGGGGCAAAAGTACAATGAGCAGTTCTTC. Protein: CSARDPRLAGGQKYNEQFF.

This clonotype was picked up many times. The chain joins TRBV6-2 or TRBV6-3 to TRBJ2-2, with 8 bases fitting TRBD1. This CDR3 comprises 13 residues. Germline V lookup: CDR1 MNHEY, CDR2 SVGEGT. Unmatched junction bases numbered 3, after V lost 6 bases and J lost 6 bases. The CDR3 spells CASSLTGAGELFF. CDR3 nucleotides: TGTGCCAGCAGCCTGACAGGGGCCGGGGAGCTGTTTTTT.

The chain has TRBV5-1 and TRBJ2-3; 9 bases match TRBD2. This CDR3 contains 17 residues. V lost 7 bases and J lost 0; bases outside the gene matches: 12. Germline V gene sequence: CDR1 SGHRS, CDR2 YFSETQ. CDR3 DNA sequence: TGCGCCAGCTCGCGAGGATCTAGCGGGGCTAGCACAGATACGCAGTATTTT. Residues: CASSRGSSGASTDTQYF. The whole variable domain, remainder taken from reference TRBV5-1 and TRBJ2-3, is KAGVTQTPRYLIKTRGQQVTLSCSPISGHRSVSWYQQTPGQGLQFLFEYFSETQRNKGNFPGRFSGRQFSNSRSEMNVSTLELGDSALYLCASSRGSSGASTDTQYFGPGTRLTVL.

In this sample, this clonotype turned up once. The chain has TRBV5-4 and TRBJ1-4; TRBD1 is a possible D gene (6 bases). The CDR3 sequence is 14 residues long. Trimming took off 4 bases at V and 8 bases at J, with 15 bases between the two ends. The germline gives CDR1 SGHNT, CDR2 YYREEE (reference sequence). The CDR3 DNA sequence: TGTGCCAGCAGCGGGCGCGGGGGCGGAGAAAAACTGTTTTTT. Its protein is CASSGRGGGEKLFF.

V and J are TRBV10-1 and TRBJ1-1; D is unresolved. V was trimmed by 6 bases and J by 7 bases, leaving 18 bases between them. The CDR3 sequence is 14 residues long. The germline V gene encodes CDR1 WNHNN and CDR2 SYGVQD (reference sequence). CDR3 loop: CASSGGPARGEAFF. The CDR3 DNA reads TGCGCCAGCAGCGGAGGTCCTGCTCGCGGTGAAGCTTTCTTT.

The V and J genes are TRBV5-6 and TRBJ1-1; TRBD1 might be the D (6 bases). V lost 0 bases to trimming and J lost 5 bases, with 11 bases between them. CDR1 and CDR2 (germline): SGHDT, YYEEEE. This CDR3 has 14 residues. The CDR3 DNA sequence: TGTGCCAGCAGCTTGGACTACCAGGGGACTGAAGCTTTCTTT. Its protein product is CASSLDYQGTEAFF.

This clonotype was recorded at least ten times. The chain has TRBV24-1 and TRBJ2-1; 9 nucleotides match TRBD1. J lost 7 bases, V lost 4 bases, and 10 bases had no gene match. Per the germline V gene, CDR1 is KGHDR and CDR2 is SFDVKD. This CDR3 is 16 amino acids long. The chain's CDR3 is CATSDFRDRVGNEQFF. The CDR3 DNA is TGTGCCACCAGTGACTTTCGGGACAGGGTCGGAAATGAGCAGTTCTTC.

This clonotype was detected only a few times. The chain couples TRBV5-1 to TRBJ2-3, with 7 bases that match TRBD2. Germline V gene lookup returns CDR1 SGHRS and CDR2 YFSETQ. This CDR3 contains 13 residues. V shed 2 bases and J 6 bases; nucleotides not matched to a gene: 3. CDR3 sequence (DNA): TGCGCCAGCAGCTTCTCCGGGGGGGATACGCAGTATTTT. Translated, it gives CASSFSGGDTQYF.

The table lists this clonotype with a few counts. The J gene is TRBJ1-6, the V gene TRBV20-1, with D possibly being TRBD1 (5 bases). From germline, CDR1 is DFQATT and CDR2 SNEGSKA (reference sequence). The V gene lost 6 bases and the J gene lost 7 bases, with 19 bases spanning the gap. The CDR3 is made up of 15 amino acids. CDR3 region: CSAGRMGRRNSPLHF. CDR3 coding DNA: TGCAGTGCAGGGCGAATGGGACGAAGGAATTCACCCCTCCACTTT.

This clonotype has only a few counts. The J gene is TRBJ1-6, the V gene TRBV6-5, with D maybe TRBD1 (6 bases). The V and J ends lost 10 bases and 10 bases respectively, with 17 bases between them. Germline values: CDR1 MNHEY, CDR2 SVGAGI. The CDR3 is 13 residues long. CDR3 bases: TGTGCCATCGGGAGACAGGAGAGGTCACCCCTCCACTTT. The encoded protein is CAIGRQERSPLHF.

This clonotype has a handful of counts. The chain combines TRBV12-3 or TRBV12-4 with TRBJ1-5; 7 bases agree with TRBD1. J gave up 4 bases and V 6 bases, and 6 bases lay outside the gene matches. The CDR3 has 14 residues. CDR3 in amino acids: CASSSTGWNQPQHF. The CDR3 DNA reads as TGTGCCAGCAGCTCGACAGGGTGGAATCAGCCCCAGCATTTT.

There are a few counts of this clonotype. The chain recombines TRBV2 with TRBJ2-3; no firm D call. Germline values: CDR1 SNHLY, CDR2 FYNNEI. Between the trimmed V and J ends, which lost 8 bases and 10 bases, there was a span of 13 bases. The CDR3 loop spans 11 amino acids. The CDR3 region is CASVLGKAQYF. The CDR3 nucleotides read TGTGCCAGCGTCCTGGGGAAGGCGCAGTATTTT. Variable domain in full (rest from reference TRBV2 and TRBJ2-3): EPEVTQTPSHQVTQMGQEVILRCVPISNHLYFYWYRQILGQKVEFLVSFYNNEISEKSEIFDDQFSVERPDGSNFTLKIRSTKLEDSAMYFCASVLGKAQYFGPGTRLTVL.